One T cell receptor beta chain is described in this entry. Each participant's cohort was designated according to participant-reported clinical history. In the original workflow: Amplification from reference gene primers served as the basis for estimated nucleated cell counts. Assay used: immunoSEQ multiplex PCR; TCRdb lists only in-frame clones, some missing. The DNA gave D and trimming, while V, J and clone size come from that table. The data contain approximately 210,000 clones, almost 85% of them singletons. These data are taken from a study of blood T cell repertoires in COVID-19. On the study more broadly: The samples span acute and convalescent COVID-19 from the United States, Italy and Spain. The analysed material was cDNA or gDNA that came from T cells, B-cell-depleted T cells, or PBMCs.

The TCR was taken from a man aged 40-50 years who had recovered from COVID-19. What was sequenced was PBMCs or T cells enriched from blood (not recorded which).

CDR3 DNA sequence: TGTGCCAGCAGTTCTCTCCGGGTCCTTGGCTACACCTTC. Its protein product is CASSSLRVLGYTF. The chain employs TRBV6-5 and TRBJ1-2; no definite D call. CDR1 and CDR2 (germline): MNHEY, SVGAGI. The CDR3 is made up of 13 amino acids. V shed 4 bases and J shed 7 bases, with 13 bases lying between them.